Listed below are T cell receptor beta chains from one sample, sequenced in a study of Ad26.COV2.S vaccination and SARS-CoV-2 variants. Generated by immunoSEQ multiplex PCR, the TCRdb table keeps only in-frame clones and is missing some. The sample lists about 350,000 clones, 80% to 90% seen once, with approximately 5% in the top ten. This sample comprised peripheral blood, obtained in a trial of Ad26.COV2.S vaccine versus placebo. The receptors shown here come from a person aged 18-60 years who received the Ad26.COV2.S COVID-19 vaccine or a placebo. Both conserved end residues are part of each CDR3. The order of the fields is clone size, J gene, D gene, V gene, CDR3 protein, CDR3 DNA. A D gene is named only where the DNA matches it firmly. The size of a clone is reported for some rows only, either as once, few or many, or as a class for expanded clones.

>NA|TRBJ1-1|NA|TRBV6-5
CASSYMAGGNTEAFF
TGTGCCAGCAGTTACATGGCTGGCGGGAACACTGAAGCTTTCTTT
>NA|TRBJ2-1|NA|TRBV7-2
CASSLAMPGVPGDNEQFF
TGTGCCAGCAGCTTAGCTATGCCTGGGGTTCCGGGGGACAATGAGCAGTTCTTC
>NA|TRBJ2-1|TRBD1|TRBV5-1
CASTPQGGIEQFF
TGCGCCAGCACCCCACAGGGGGGAATTGAGCAGTTCTTC
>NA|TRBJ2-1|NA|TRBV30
CAWTPTGPHEQFF
TGTGCCTGGACCCCGACAGGTCCCCATGAGCAGTTCTTC
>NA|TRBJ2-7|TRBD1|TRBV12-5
CASGPNRDRESSYEQYF
TGTGCTAGTGGCCCAAACCGGGACAGGGAATCGTCTTACGAGCAGTACTTC
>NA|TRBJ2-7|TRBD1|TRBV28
CASSLAQGASASYEQYF
TGTGCCAGCAGTTTGGCACAGGGGGCATCGGCCTCCTACGAGCAGTACTTC
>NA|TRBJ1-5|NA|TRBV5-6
CASTRRGGSLQPQHF
TGTGCCAGCACCCGGCGAGGAGGATCCCTTCAGCCCCAGCATTTT
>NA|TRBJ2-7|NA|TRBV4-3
CASSQSRVSEQYF
TGCGCCAGCAGCCAAAGCAGGGTTTCCGAGCAGTACTTC
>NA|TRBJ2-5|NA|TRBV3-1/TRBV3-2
CASSQGGQETQYF
TGTGCCAGCAGCCAAGGGGGACAAGAGACCCAGTACTTC
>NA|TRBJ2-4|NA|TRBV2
CASRRAGAKNIQYF
TGTGCCAGCAGAAGAGCGGGAGCCAAAAACATTCAGTACTTC
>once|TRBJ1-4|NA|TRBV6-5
CASSSFRDTNEKLFF
TGTGCCAGCAGTTCCTTCAGGGACACTAATGAAAAACTGTTTTTT
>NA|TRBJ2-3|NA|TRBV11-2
CASSLSAGGGGDTQYF
TGTGCCAGCAGCTTATCTGCCGGGGGCGGGGGAGATACGCAGTATTTT
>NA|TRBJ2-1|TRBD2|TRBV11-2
CASSLAGGNNEQFF
TGTGCCAGCAGTCTAGCGGGGGGAAACAATGAGCAGTTCTTC
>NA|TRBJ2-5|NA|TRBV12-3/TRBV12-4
CASRFSHGAQYF
TGTGCCAGCAGGTTCTCCCATGGGGCCCAGTACTTC
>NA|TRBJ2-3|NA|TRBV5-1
CASSNRPGSAATDTQYF
TGCGCCAGCAGCAACCGCCCCGGCAGCGCCGCCACAGATACGCAGTATTTT
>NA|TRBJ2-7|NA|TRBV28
CASLDSLTYEQYF
TGTGCCAGCTTGGACAGCTTAACCTACGAGCAGTACTTC
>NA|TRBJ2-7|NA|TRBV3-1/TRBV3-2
CASSPRRSPYEQYF
TGTGCCAGCAGCCCACGCAGGAGCCCCTACGAGCAGTACTTC
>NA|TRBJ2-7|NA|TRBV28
CASSFGSPGTIYEQYF
TGTGCCAGCAGTTTCGGCTCCCCAGGGACGATCTACGAGCAGTACTTC
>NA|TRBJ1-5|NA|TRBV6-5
CASSLFSNQPQHF
TGTGCCAGCAGTTTATTTAGCAATCAGCCCCAGCATTTT
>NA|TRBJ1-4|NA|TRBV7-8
CASSSVPTTNEKLFF
TGTGCCAGCAGCTCGGTGCCTACAACTAATGAAAAACTGTTTTTT
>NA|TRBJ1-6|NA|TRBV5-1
CASKIAQGEDSPLHF
TGCGCCAGCAAGATAGCACAGGGTGAGGATTCACCCCTCCACTTT
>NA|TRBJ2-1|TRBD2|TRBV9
CASSEGLAAGNEQFF
TGTGCCAGCAGCGAGGGACTAGCCGCCGGCAATGAGCAGTTCTTC
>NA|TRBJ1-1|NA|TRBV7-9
CASSLKYLAADEAFF
TGTGCCAGCAGCTTAAAGTATTTGGCAGCGGATGAAGCTTTCTTT
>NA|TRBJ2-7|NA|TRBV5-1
CASSLEGGTRSYEQYF
TGCGCCAGCAGCTTGGAAGGCGGGACAAGATCCTACGAGCAGTACTTC
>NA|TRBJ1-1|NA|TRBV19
CASSRKGNTEAFF
TGTGCCAGTAGTCGGAAGGGGAACACTGAAGCTTTCTTT